The present T cell receptor beta chain was sequenced within a study of T cells after yellow fever vaccination. Findings of the study overall: Clones that expanded after primary vaccination mostly reappeared after the booster (roughly 96% CD4, about 89% CD8). FACS-sorted repertoires could harbor abundant contaminating bulk-population clonotypes. Compared with primary, the secondary response was weaker and peaked at day 5, not 15.

Trimming took off 5 bases at V and 0 bases at J, with 22 bases between the two ends. CDR1 SGHVS and CDR2 FNYEAQ come from the germline V gene. The CDR3 loop spans 19 amino acids. About this clonotype itself: Its antigen is as yet unknown.

Synthesis of TCR cDNA relied on 5'RACE template switching, which attached a universal primer site and UMIs. TCRdb recomputed calls from the 5' RACE reads with MiXCR, one row per CDR3 protein. The table lists around 320,000 distinct CDR3 sequences, around a tenth of them singletons, with about 3.3% in the top ten. This TCR was sampled from a young man who received the YFV17D yellow fever vaccine. V is TRBV7-6 and J is TRBJ2-2; D not resolved. Sequencing was performed on CD4+ T cells sorted from PBMCs, taken 45 days after the yellow fever booster vaccination. The CDR3 region is CASSGNRGDRSANTGELFF. The CDR3 nucleotides read TGTGCCAGCAGCGGAAATCGAGGAGATCGATCCGCGAACACCGGGGAGCTGTTTTTT.